This TCR beta chain was obtained from a study of STAT5B mutations in CD4+ large granular lymphocyte leukemia. The table came from immunoSEQ multiplex PCR; TCRdb's copy has only in-frame clones and leaves some out. The repertoire holds under 40,000 clones, with approximately 72% as singletons. J was trimmed by 0 bases and V by 5 bases; bases with no gene match: 11. Germline V gene data show CDR1 as GTSNPN and CDR2 as SVGIG (reference sequence). The CDR3 has 19 amino acids. The sample was CD4+ T cells from blood buffy coats. The receptor comes from a human donor in good health. The rearrangement joins TRBV30 to TRBJ2-1; 15 nucleotides align to TRBD2. DNA of the CDR3: TGTGCCTGGGGGGGACTAGCGGGAGGTCCATCTAGCTCCTACAATGAGCAGTTCTTC. Protein product: CAWGGLAGGPSSSYNEQFF.